A selection of T cell receptor beta chains follows, all from one sample in a study of neurological immune-mediated disorders. TCRdb re-analysed the 5' RACE reads in MiXCR, keeping a single row per CDR3 protein. Here the sample spans tens of thousands of distinct CDR3 sequences, more than 1.3% being singletons. Specimen: PBMCs. These receptors were collected from a woman aged 25 to 45 with multiple sclerosis. The CDR3 runs from the conserved cysteine through the conserved F or W. The order of the fields is CDR3 length, clone size, J gene, V gene, D gene, CDR3 DNA, CDR3 protein. D genes are given only for firm matches. Expanded clones are given a class, and other clones once, few, many or no size at all.

19,.,TRBJ2-2,TRBV11-3,.,TGTGCCAGCAGCTTAGGCGGGTACCGGGACGCGCTGAACACCGGGGAGCTGTTTTTT,CASSLGGYRDALNTGELFF
14,many,TRBJ1-1,TRBV12-3/TRBV12-4,.,TGTGCCAGCAGTTTATTCGGGGGCGCTACTGAAGCTTTCTTT,CASSLFGGATEAFF
14,many,TRBJ2-3,TRBV12-3/TRBV12-4,TRBD2,TGTGCCAGTGTGTCTAGCGGGGGCACAGATACGCAGTATTTT,CASVSSGGTDTQYF
12,many,TRBJ1-2,TRBV20-1,TRBD1,TGCAGTGCTACAAACAGGGGGGGTGGCTACACCTTC,CSATNRGGGYTF
16,many,TRBJ2-7,TRBV6-6,.,TGTGCCAGCAGTTCCCCGTCGGGGGGCGGGTACTACGAGCAGTACTTC,CASSSPSGGGYYEQYF
13,many,TRBJ2-2,TRBV7-2,.,TGTGCCAGCAGCTTATCTCGGACCGGGGAGCTGTTTTTT,CASSLSRTGELFF
14,many,TRBJ1-1,TRBV12-3/TRBV12-4,.,TGTGCCAGCAGTTTACTGGGAGAGGGTACTGAAGCTTTCTTT,CASSLLGEGTEAFF
15,many,TRBJ2-1,TRBV6-2/TRBV6-3,.,TGTGCCAGCAGTTACGTGGTTAGCTCCTACAATGAGCAGTTCTTC,CASSYVVSSYNEQFF
16,many,TRBJ2-3,TRBV12-3/TRBV12-4,.,TGTGCCAGCAGTCCCCTCCCGGGCAGGGGAGAGGGTACGCAGTATTTT,CASSPLPGRGEGTQYF
16,many,TRBJ1-4,TRBV20-1,TRBD1,TGCAGTGCCCTGCCCGGGACAGGGGGGGCTAATGAAAAACTGTTTTTT,CSALPGTGGANEKLFF
15,many,TRBJ2-7,TRBV12-3/TRBV12-4,TRBD1,TGTGCCAGCGGATACAGGGGTACCCTTATCTACGAGCAGTACTTC,CASGYRGTLIYEQYF
14,many,TRBJ2-2,TRBV12-3/TRBV12-4,.,TGTGCCAGCAGTTTTTTGCCGGGCACCGGGGAGCTGTTTTTT,CASSFLPGTGELFF
15,many,TRBJ1-1,TRBV7-3,.,TGTGCCAGCAGCCCAGGAGGGTTCTGGGACACTGAAGCTTTCTTT,CASSPGGFWDTEAFF
14,many,TRBJ1-2,TRBV4-3,.,TGCGCCAGCAGCCTCGGTGGGGTGGGACAAGGCTACACCTTC,CASSLGGVGQGYTF
13,many,TRBJ2-5,TRBV20-1,.,TGCAGTGCTCCGCCTTGGGGCCAAGAGACCCAGTACTTC,CSAPPWGQETQYF
14,many,TRBJ1-1,TRBV15,.,TGTGCCACCAGCAGAGATAGTGGGGGCACTGAAGCTTTCTTT,CATSRDSGGTEAFF
16,many,TRBJ2-1,TRBV5-1,TRBD1,TGCGCCAGCAGCATTCGACAGGGGCGCTCCTACAATGAGCAGTTCTTC,CASSIRQGRSYNEQFF
14,many,TRBJ1-1,TRBV10-2,.,TGCGCCAGCAGTGAGGGACACACGAACACTGAAGCTTTCTTT,CASSEGHTNTEAFF
14,many,TRBJ2-1,TRBV20-1,TRBD2,TGCAGTGCGCAAAAGCGGGGTTCCTACAATGAGCAGTTCTTC,CSAQKRGSYNEQFF
16,many,TRBJ2-5,TRBV20-1,.,TGCAGTGCAGAGGGGGTGGCAGGTCGGGTCCAAGAGACCCAGTACTTC,CSAEGVAGRVQETQYF
14,many,TRBJ2-3,TRBV3-1,.,TGTGCCAGCAAGAGCAGGGGGAGGACAGATACGCAGTATTTT,CASKSRGRTDTQYF
16,many,TRBJ1-4,TRBV7-2,TRBD1,TGTGCCAGCAGCGTAGACAGGGCCCTCCCTAATGAAAAACTGTTTTTT,CASSVDRALPNEKLFF